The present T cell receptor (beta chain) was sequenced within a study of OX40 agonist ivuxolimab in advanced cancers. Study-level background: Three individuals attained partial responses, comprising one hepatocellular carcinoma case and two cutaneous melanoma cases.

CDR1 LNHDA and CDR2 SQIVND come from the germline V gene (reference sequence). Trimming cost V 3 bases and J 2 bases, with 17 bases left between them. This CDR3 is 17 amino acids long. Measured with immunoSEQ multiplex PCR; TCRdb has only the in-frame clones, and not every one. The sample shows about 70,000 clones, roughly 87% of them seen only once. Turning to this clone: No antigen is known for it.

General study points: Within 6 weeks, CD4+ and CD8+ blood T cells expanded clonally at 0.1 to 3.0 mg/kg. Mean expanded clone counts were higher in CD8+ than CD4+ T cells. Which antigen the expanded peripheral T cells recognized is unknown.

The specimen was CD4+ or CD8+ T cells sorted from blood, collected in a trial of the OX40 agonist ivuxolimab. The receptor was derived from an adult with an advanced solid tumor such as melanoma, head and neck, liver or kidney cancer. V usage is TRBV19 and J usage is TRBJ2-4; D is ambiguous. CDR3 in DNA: TGTGCCAGTAGTATTGTCGTGGGGTCTCTATCCAAAAACATTCAGTACTTC. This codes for CASSIVVGSLSKNIQYF.